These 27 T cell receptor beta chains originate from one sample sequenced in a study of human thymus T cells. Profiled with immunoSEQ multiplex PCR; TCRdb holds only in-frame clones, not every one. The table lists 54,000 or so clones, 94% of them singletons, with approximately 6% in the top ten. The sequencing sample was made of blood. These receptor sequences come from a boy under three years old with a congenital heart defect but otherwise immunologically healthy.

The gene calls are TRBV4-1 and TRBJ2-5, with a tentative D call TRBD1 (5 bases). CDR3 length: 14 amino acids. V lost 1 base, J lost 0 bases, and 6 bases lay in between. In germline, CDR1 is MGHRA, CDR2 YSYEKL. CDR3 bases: TGCGCCAGCAGCCAAGGGACAAACCAAGAGACCCAGTACTTC. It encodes CASSQGTNQETQYF.

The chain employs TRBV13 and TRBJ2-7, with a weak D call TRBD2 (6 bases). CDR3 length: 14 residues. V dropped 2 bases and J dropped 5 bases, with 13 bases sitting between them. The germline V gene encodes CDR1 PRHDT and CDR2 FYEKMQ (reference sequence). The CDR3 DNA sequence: TGTGCCAGCAGCTTATTCGGGAGTCGGAACGAGCAGTACTTC. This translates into CASSLFGSRNEQYF.

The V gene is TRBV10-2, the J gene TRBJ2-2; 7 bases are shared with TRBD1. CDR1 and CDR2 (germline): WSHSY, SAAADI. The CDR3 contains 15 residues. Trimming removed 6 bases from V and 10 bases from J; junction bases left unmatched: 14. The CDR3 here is CASSQGQIFYPELFF. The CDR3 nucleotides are TGCGCCAGCAGCCAGGGACAGATCTTTTACCCGGAGCTGTTTTTT.

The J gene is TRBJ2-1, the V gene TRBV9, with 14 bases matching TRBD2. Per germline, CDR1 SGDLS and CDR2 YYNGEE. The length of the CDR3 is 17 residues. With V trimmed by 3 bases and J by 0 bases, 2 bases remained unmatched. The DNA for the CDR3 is TGTGCCAGCAGCGCGACTAGCGGGAGGGCCTCCTACAATGAGCAGTTCTTC. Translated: CASSATSGRASYNEQFF.

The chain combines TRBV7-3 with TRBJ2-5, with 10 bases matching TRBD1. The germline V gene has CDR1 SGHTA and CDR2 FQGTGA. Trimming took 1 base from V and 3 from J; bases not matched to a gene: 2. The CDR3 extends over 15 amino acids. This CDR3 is CASSLRGTGEETQYF. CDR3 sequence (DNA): TGTGCCAGCAGCTTAAGAGGGACAGGGGAAGAGACCCAGTACTTC.

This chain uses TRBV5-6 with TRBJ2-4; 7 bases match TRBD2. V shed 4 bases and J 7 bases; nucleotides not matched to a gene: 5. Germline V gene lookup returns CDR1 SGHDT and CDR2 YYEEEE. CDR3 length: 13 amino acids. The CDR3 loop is CASSRRGGNIQYF. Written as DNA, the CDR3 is TGTGCCAGCAGCCGAAGGGGAGGGAACATTCAGTACTTC.

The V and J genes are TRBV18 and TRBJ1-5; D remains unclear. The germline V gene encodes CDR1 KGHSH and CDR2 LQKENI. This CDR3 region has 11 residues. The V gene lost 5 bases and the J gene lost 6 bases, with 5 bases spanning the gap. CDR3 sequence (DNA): TGTGCCAGCTCAACCGCTCAGCCCCAGCATTTT. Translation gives CASSTAQPQHF.

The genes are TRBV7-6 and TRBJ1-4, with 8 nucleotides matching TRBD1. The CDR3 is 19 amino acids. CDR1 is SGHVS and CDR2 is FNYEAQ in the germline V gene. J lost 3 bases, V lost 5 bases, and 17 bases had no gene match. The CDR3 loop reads CASSQEGGLLTGANEKLFF. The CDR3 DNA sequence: TGTGCCAGCAGCCAAGAAGGGGGGTTGTTGACAGGGGCTAATGAAAAACTGTTTTTT.

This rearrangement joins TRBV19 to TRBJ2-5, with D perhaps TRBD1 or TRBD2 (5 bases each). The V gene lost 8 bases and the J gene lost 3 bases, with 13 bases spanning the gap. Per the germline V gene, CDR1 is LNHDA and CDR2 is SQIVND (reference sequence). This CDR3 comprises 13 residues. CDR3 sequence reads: CASEGLEKETQYF. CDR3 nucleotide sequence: TGTGCCAGTGAGGGGCTAGAAAAAGAGACCCAGTACTTC.

The CDR3 region is CASSRERGEYETQYF. The CDR3 region has the DNA TGTGCCAGCAGCAGGGAGCGGGGGGAATATGAGACCCAGTACTTC. This rearrangement joins TRBV6-6 to TRBJ2-5; 9 positions agree with TRBD2. J was trimmed by 5 bases and V by 6 bases; bases with no gene match: 10. The CDR3 length is 15 residues. Germline-derived CDR1 and CDR2 are MNHNY and SVGAGI (reference sequence).

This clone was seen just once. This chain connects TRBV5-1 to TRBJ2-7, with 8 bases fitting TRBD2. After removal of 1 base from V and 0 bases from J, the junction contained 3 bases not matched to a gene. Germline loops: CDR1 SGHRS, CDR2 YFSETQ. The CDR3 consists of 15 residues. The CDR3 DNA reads TGCGCCAGCAGCTTGAGGCTAGCGGGCTCCTACGAGCAGTACTTC. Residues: CASSLRLAGSYEQYF.

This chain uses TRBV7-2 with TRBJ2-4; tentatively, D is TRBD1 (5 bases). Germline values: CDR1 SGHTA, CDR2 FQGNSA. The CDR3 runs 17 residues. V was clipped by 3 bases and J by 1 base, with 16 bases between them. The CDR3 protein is CASSFSQGRFAKNIQYF. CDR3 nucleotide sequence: TGTGCCAGCAGCTTCTCCCAGGGAAGGTTCGCCAAAAACATTCAGTACTTC.

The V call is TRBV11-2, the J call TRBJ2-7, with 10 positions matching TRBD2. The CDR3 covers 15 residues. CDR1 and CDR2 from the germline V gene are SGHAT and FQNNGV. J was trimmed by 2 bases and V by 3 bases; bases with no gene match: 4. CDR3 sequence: CASSFQAGGPYEQYF. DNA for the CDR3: TGTGCCAGCAGCTTTCAAGCGGGGGGGCCCTACGAGCAGTACTTC.

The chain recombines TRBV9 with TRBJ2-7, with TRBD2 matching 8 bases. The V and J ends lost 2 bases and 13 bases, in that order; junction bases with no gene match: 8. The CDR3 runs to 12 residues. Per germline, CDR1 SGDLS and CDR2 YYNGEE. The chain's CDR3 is CASSVAGGLLYF. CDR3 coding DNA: TGTGCCAGCAGCGTGGCGGGGGGTCTTCTCTACTTC.

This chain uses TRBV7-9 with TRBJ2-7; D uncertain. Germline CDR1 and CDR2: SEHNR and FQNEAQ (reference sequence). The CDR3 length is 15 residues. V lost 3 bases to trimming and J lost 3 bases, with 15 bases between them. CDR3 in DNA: TGTGCCAGCAGCTTCCGGCTAGGAGAGGACTACGAGCAGTACTTC. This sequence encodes CASSFRLGEDYEQYF.

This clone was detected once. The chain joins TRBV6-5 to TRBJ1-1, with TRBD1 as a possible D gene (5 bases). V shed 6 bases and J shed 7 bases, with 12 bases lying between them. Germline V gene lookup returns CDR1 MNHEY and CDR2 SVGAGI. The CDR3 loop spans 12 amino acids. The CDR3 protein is CASRSTALEAFF. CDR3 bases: TGTGCCAGCAGATCGACAGCCCTTGAAGCTTTCTTT.

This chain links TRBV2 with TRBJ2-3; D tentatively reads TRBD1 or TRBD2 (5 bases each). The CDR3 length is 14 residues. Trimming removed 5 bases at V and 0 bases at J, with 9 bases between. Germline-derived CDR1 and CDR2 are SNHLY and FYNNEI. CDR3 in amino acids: CASSSWDSTDTQYF. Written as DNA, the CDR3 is TGTGCCAGCAGTTCCTGGGACAGCACAGATACGCAGTATTTT.

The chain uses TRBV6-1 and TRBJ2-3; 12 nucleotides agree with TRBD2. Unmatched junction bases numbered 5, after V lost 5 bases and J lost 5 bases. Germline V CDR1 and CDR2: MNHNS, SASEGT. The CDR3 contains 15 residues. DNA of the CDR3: TGTGCCAGCAGTCCTAGCGGGAGGGCCGTAGATACGCAGTATTTT. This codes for CASSPSGRAVDTQYF.

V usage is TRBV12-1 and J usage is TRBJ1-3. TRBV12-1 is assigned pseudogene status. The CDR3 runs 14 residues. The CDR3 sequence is CASSSAPTGNTIYF. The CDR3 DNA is TGTGCCAGCAGCTCGGCGCCCACTGGAAACACCATATATTTT.

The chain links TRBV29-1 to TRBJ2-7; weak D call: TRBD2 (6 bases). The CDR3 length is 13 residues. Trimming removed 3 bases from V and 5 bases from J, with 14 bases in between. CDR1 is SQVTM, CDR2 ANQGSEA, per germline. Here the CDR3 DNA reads TGCAGCGTTGACGACCCAGCGGGCCACGAGCAGTACTTC. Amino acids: CSVDDPAGHEQYF.

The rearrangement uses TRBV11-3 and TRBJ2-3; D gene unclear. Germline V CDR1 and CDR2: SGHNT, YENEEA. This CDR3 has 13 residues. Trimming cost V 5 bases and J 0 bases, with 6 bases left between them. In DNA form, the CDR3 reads TGTGCCAGCAGCATTTACAGCACAGATACGCAGTATTTT. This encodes CASSIYSTDTQYF.

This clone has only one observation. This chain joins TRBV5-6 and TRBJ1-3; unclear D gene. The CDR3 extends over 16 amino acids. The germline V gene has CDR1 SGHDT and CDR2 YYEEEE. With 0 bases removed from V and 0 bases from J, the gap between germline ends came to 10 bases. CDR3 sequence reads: CASSLVARHSGNTIYF. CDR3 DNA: TGTGCCAGCAGCTTGGTAGCCAGACACTCTGGAAACACCATATATTTT.

The CDR3 sequence: CATSRGPRDIETQYF. CDR3 DNA: TGTGCCACCAGCAGAGGTCCCCGGGACATAGAGACCCAGTACTTC. The J gene is TRBJ2-5, the V gene TRBV15; a weak D match, TRBD1 (6 bases). CDR3 length: 15 amino acids. CDR1 and CDR2 (germline): LNHNV, YYDKDF (reference sequence). Trimming cost V 1 base and J 4 bases, with 13 bases left between them.

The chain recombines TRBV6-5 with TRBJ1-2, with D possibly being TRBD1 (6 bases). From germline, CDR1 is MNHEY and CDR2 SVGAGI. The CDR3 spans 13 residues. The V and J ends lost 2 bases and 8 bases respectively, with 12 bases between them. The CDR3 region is CASSYLQGSGYTF. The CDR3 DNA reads TGTGCCAGCAGTTACCTACAGGGTTCAGGCTACACCTTC.

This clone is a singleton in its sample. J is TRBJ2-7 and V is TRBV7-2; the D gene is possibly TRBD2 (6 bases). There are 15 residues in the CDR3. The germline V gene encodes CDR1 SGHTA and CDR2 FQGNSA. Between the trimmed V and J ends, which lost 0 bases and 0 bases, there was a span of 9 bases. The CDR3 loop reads CASSLAGGVSYEQYF. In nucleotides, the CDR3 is TGTGCCAGCAGCTTAGCGGGGGGAGTCTCCTACGAGCAGTACTTC.

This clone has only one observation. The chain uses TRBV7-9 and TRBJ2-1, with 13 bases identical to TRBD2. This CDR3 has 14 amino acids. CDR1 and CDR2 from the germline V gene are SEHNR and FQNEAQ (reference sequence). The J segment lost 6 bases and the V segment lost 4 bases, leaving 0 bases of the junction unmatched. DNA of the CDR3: TGTGCCAGCAGCTGGACTAGCGGGAGCAATGAGCAGTTCTTC. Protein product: CASSWTSGSNEQFF.

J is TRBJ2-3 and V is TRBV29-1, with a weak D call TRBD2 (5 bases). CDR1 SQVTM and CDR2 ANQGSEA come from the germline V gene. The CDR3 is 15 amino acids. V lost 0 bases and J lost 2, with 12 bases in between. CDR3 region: CSVEEEAKYTDTQYF. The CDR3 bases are TGCAGCGTTGAAGAGGAGGCAAAATACACAGATACGCAGTATTTT.